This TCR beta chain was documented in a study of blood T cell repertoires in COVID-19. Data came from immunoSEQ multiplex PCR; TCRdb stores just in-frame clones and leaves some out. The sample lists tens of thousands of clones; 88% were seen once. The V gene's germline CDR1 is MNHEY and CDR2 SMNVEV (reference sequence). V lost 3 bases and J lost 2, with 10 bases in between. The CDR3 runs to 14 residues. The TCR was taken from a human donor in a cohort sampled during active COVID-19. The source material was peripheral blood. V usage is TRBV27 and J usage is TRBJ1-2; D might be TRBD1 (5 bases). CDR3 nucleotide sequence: TGTGCCAGCAGTTTCTTCGGGGGAAACTATGGCTACACCTTC. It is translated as CASSFFGGNYGYTF.